This T cell receptor beta chain was profiled in a study of identical twins. Points from the study as a whole: Its conclusions, products of cross-sectional statistical analysis, did not come from following the same donors. The authors noted that invariant MAIT and iNKT cells could partly confound zero-insertion analyses. Fewer insertions characterized abundant cord blood beta clonotypes, whereas memory repertoires showed none.

About this clonotype itself: The antigen remains undetermined.

Template switching created a universal primer site, and the cDNA included unique molecular identifiers. Using its own MiXCR run on the 5' RACE reads, TCRdb lists one record per CDR3 protein. Seen here are approximately 1.8 million distinct CDR3 sequences, under 35% observed once, and the top ten hold about 0.27%. The V gene's germline CDR1 is KGHDR and CDR2 SFDVKD. After removal of 6 bases from V and 0 bases from J, the junction contained 18 bases not matched to a gene. The CDR3 covers 20 residues. The sample consisted of cord blood. This sequence originates from a newborn girl in good health. This rearrangement joins TRBV24-1 to TRBJ2-1, with TRBD2 matching over 8 bases. The CDR3 region has the DNA TGTGCCACCAGTCAGCCGGGACTGATTAGAAGCGGGAGCTCCTACAATGAGCAGTTCTTC. Translated: CATSQPGLIRSGSSYNEQFF.